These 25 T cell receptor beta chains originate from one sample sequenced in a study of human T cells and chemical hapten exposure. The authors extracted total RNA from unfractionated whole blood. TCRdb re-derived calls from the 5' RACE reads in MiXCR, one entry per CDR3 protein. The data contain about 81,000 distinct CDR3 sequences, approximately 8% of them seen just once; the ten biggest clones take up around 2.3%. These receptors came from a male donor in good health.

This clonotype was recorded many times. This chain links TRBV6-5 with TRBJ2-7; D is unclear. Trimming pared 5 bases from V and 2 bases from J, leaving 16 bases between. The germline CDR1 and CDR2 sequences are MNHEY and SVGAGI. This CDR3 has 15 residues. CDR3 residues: CASSVGTPPTYEQYF. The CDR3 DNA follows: TGTGCCAGCAGTGTAGGAACTCCGCCGACCTACGAGCAGTACTTC.

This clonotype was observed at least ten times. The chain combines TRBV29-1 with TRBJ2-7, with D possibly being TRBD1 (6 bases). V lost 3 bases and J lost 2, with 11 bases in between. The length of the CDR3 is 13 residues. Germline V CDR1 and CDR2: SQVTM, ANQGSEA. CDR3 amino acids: CSVEAGVPYEQYF. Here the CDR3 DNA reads TGCAGCGTTGAGGCAGGGGTTCCCTACGAGCAGTACTTC.

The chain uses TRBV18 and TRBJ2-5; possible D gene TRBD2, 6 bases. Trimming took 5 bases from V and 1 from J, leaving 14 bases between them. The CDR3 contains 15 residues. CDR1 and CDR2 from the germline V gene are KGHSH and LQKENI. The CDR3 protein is CASSSRGGPQETQYF. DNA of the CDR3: TGTGCCAGCTCATCAAGAGGAGGGCCCCAAGAGACCCAGTACTTC.

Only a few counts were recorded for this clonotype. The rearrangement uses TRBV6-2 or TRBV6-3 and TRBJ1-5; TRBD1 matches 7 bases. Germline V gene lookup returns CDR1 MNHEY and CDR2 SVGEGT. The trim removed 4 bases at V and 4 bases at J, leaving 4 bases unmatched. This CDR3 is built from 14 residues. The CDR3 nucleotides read TGTGCCAGCAGTTCCGGACAGGAGAATCAGCCCCAGCATTTT. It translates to CASSSGQENQPQHF.

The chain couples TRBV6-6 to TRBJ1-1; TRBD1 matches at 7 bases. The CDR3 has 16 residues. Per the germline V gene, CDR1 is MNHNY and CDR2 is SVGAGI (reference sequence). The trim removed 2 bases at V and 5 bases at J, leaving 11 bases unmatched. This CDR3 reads CASSYVVGRGRTEAFF. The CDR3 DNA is TGTGCCAGCAGTTACGTCGTTGGCAGGGGGAGAACTGAAGCTTTCTTT.

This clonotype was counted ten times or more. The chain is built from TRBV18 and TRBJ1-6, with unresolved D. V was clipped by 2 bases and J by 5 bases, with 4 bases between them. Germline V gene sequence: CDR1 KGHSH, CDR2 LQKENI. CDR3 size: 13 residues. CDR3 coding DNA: TGTGCCAGCTCACCAGGGGATAATTCACCCCTCCACTTT. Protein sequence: CASSPGDNSPLHF.

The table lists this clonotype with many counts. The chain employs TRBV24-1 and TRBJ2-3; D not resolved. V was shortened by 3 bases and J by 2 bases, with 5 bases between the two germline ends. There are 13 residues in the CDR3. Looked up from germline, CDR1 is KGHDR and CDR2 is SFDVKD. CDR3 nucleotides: TGTGCCACCAGTGATACCGCCACAGATACGCAGTATTTT. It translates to CATSDTATDTQYF.

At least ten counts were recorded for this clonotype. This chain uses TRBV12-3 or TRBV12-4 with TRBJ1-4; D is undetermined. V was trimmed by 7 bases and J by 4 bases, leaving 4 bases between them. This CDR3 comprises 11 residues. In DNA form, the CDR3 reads TGTGCCAGCACCATTAATGAAAAACTGTTTTTT. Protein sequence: CASTINEKLFF.

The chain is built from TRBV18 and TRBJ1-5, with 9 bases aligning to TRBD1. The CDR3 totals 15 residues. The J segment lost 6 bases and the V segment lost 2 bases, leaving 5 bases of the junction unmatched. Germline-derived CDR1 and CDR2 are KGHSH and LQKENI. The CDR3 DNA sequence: TGTGCCAGCTCACCAGGTGACAGGGGGAGTCAGCCCCAGCATTTT. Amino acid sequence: CASSPGDRGSQPQHF.

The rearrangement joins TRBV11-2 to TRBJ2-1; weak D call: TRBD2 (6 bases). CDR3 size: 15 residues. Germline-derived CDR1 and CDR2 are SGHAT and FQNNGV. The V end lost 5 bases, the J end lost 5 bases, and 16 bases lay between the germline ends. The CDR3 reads CASSPITGGDNEQFF. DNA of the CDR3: TGTGCCAGCAGCCCAATAACGGGCGGGGACAATGAGCAGTTCTTC. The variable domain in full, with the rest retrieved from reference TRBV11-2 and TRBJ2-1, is EAGVAQSPRYKIIEKRQSVAFWCNPISGHATLYWYQQILGQGPKLLIQFQNNGVVDDSQLPKDRFSAERLKGVDSTLKIQPAKLEDSAVYLCASSPITGGDNEQFFGPGTRLTVL.

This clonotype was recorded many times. This CDR3 reads CASRRTGGTDTQYF. The DNA of the CDR3 is TGTGCCAGCAGAAGGACAGGGGGCACAGATACGCAGTATTTT. The rearrangement uses TRBV3-1 and TRBJ2-3; 9 bases are a match to TRBD1. Trimming at V came to 6 bases and at J to 1 base, leaving 2 bases not matched to a gene. The CDR3 has 14 amino acids. Germline V lookup: CDR1 LGHDT, CDR2 YNNKEL (reference sequence).

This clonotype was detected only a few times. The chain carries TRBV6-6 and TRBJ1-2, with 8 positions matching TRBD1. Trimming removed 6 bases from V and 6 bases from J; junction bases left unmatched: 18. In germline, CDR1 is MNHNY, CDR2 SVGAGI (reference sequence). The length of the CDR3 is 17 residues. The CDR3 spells CASRRYTSQGAGDGYTF. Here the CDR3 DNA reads TGTGCCAGCAGGCGCTACACCTCGCAGGGGGCTGGGGATGGCTACACCTTC.

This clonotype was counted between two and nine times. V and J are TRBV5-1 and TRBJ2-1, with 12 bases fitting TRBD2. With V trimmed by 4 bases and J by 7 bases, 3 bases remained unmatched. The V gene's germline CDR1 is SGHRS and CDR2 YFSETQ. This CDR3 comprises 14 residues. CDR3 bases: TGCGCCAGCAGCCCGACTAGCGGGGGTAATGAGCAGTTCTTC. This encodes CASSPTSGGNEQFF.

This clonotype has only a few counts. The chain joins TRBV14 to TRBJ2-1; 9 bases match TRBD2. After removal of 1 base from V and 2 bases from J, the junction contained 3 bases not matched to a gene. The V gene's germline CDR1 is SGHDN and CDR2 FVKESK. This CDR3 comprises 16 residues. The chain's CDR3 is CASSQGLAGAYNEQFF. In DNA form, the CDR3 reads TGTGCCAGCAGCCAAGGTTTAGCGGGAGCCTACAATGAGCAGTTCTTC.

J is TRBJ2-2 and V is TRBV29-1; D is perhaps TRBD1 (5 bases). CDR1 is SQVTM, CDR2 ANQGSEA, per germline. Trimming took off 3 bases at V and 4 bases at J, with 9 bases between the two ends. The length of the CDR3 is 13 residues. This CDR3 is CSVEVRVTGELFF. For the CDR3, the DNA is TGCAGCGTTGAGGTCAGGGTCACCGGGGAGCTGTTTTTT.

CDR3 sequence: CASRAQGRGGANVLTF. The CDR3 DNA reads TGTGCCAGCAGGGCACAGGGGCGTGGTGGGGCCAACGTCCTGACTTTC. V and J are TRBV2 and TRBJ2-6, with 7 bases fitting TRBD1. CDR1 is SNHLY, CDR2 FYNNEI, per germline. The V and J ends lost 6 bases and 3 bases, in that order; junction bases with no gene match: 8. The CDR3 has 16 amino acids.

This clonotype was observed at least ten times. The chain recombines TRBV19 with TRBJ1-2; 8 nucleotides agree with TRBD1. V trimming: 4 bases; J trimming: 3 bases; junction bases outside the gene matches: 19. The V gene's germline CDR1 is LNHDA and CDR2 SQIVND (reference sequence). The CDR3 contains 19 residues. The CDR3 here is CASSTNWLSSRGLDYGYTF. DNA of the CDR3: TGTGCCAGTAGTACCAATTGGTTGTCGTCCAGGGGGCTCGACTATGGCTACACCTTC.

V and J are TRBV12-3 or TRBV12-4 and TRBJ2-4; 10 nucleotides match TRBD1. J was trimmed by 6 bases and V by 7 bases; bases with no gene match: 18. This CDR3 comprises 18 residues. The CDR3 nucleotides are TGTGCCAGCACCAGCCCCGGGTGGGGTCGACAGGGGGCAAACATTCAGTACTTC. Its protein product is CASTSPGWGRQGANIQYF.

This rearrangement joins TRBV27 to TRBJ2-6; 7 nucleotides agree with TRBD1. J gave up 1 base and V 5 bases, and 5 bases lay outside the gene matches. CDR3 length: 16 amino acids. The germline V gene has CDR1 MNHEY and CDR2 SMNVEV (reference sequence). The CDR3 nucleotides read TGTGCCAGCAGTAAGACAGGGATATCTGGGGCCAACGTCCTGACTTTC. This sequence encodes CASSKTGISGANVLTF.

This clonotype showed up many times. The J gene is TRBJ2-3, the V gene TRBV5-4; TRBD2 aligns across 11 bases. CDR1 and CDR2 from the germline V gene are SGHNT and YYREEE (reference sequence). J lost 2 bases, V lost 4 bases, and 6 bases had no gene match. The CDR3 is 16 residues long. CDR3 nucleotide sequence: TGTGCCAGCAGCATAACTAGCGGGGGCTTCACAGATACGCAGTATTTT. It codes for CASSITSGGFTDTQYF.

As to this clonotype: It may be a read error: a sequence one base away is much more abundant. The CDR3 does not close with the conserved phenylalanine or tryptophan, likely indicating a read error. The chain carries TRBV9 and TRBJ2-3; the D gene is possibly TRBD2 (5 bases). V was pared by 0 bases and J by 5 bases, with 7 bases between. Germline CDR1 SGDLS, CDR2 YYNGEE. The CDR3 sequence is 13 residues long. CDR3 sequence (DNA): TGTGCCAGCAGCGTAGCGGGGAAAGATACGCAGTATTTA. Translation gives CASSVAGKDTQYL.

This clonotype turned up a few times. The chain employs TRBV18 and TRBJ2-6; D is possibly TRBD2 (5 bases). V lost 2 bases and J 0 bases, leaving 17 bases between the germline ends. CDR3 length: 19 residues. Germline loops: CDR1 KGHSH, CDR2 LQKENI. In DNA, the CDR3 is TGTGCCAGCTCACCATGGTCGCAGACTACCCCCTCTGGGGCCAACGTCCTGACTTTC. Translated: CASSPWSQTTPSGANVLTF.

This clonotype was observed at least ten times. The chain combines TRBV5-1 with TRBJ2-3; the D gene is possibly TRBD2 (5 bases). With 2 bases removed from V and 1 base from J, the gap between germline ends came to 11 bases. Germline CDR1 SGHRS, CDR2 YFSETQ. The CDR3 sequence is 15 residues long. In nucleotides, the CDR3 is TGCGCCAGCAGCTTTTGGGGAGAAGGCACAGATACGCAGTATTTT. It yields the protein CASSFWGEGTDTQYF.

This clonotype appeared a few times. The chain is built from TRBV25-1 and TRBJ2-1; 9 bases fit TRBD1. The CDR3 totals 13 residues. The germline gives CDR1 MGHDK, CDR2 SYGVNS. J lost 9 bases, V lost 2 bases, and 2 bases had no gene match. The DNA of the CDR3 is TGTGCCAGCAGTGAAACGACAGGGGGTGAGCAGTTCTTC. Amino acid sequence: CASSETTGGEQFF.

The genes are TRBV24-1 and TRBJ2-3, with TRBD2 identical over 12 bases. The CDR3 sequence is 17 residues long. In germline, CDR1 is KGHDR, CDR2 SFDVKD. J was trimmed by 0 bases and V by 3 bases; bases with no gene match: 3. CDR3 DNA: TGTGCCACCAGTGATACTGGACTAGCGGGAAGCACAGATACGCAGTATTTT. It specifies CATSDTGLAGSTDTQYF.